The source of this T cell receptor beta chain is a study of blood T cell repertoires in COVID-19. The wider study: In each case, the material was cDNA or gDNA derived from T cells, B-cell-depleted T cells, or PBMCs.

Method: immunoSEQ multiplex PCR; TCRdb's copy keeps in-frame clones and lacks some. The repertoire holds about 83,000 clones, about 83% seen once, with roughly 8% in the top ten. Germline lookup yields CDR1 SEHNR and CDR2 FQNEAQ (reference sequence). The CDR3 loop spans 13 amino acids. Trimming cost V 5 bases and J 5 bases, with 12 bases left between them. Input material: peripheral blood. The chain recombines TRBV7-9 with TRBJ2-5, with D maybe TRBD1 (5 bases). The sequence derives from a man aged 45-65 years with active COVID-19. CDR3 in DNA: TGTGCCAGCAGCCCGCTGGGGCTTGAGACCCAGTACTTC. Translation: CASSPLGLETQYF. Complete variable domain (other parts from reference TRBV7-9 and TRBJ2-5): DTGVSQNPRHKITKRGQNVTFRCDPISEHNRLYWYRQTLGQGPEFLTYFQNEAQLEKSRLLSDRFSAERPKGSFSTLEIQRTEQGDSAMYLCASSPLGLETQYFGPGTRLLVL.